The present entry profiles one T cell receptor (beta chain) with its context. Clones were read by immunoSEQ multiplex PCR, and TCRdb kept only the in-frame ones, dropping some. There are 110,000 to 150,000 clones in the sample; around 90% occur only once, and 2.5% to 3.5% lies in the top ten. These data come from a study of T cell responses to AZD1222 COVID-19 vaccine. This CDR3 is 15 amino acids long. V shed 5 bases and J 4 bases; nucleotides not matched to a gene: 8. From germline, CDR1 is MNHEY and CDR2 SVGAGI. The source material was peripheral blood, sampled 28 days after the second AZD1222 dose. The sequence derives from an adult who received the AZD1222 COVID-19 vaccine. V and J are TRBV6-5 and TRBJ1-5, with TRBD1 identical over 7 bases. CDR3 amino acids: CASSRERQGNQPQHF. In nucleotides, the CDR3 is TGTGCCAGCAGTCGAGAGCGACAGGGAAATCAGCCCCAGCATTTT.